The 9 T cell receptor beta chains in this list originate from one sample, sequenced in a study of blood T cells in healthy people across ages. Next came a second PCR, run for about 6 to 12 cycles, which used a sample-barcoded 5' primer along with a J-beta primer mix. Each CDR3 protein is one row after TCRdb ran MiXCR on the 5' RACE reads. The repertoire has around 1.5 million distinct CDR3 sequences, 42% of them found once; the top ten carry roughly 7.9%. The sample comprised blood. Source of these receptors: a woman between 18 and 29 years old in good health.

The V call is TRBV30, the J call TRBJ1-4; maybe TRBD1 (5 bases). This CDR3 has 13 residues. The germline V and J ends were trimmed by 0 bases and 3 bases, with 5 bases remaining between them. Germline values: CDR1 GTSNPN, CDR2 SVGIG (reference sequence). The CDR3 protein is CAWSVGANEKLFF. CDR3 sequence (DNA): TGTGCCTGGAGTGTAGGGGCTAATGAAAAACTGTTTTTT.

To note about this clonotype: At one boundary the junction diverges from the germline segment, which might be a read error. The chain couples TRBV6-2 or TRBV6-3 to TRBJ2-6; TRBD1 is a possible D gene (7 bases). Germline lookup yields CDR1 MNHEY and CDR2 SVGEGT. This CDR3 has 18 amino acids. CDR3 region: CASSYSTGASGGANVPTF. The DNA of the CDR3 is TGTGCCAGCAGTTACTCTACAGGGGCCTCCGGCGGGGCCAACGTCCCGACTTTC.

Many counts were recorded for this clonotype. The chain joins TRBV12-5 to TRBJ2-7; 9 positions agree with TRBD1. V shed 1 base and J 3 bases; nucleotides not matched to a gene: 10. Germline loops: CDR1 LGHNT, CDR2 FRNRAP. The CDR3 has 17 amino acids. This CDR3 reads CASGLGQTGGLFYEQYF. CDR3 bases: TGTGCTAGTGGTTTGGGCCAGACAGGGGGTCTGTTCTACGAGCAGTACTTC. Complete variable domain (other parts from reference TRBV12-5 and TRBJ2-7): DARVTQTPRHKVTEMGQEVTMRCQPILGHNTVFWYRQTMMQGLELLAYFRNRAPLDDSGMPKDRFSAEMPDATLATLKIQPSEPRDSAVYFCASGLGQTGGLFYEQYFGPGTRLTVT.

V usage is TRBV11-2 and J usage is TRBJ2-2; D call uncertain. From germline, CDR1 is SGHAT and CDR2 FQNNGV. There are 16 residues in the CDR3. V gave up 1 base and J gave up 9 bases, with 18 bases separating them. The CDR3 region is CASSLGPNTQTRELFF. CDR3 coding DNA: TGTGCCAGCAGCTTAGGCCCCAACACCCAAACCAGGGAGCTGTTTTTT.

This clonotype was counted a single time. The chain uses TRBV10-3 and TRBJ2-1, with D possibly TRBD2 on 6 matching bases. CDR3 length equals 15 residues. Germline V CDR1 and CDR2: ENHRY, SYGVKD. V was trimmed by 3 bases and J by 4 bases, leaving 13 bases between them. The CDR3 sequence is CAISDAGLTYNEQFF. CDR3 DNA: TGTGCCATCAGTGACGCGGGGCTGACATACAATGAGCAGTTCTTC.

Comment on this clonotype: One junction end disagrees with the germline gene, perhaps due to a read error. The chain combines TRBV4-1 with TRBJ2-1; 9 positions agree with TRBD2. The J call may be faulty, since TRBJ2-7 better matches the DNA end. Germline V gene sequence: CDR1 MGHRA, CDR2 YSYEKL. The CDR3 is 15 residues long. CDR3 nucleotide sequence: TGCGCCGGCAGCCCACAGCGGGGGGACTACAATGAGCAGTACTTC. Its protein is CAGSPQRGDYNEQYF.

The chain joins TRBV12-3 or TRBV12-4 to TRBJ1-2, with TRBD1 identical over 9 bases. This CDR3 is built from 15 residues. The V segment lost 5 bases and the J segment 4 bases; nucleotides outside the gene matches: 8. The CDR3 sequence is CASSQQTGGGYGYTF. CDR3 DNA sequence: TGTGCCAGCAGTCAACAAACAGGGGGCGGCTATGGCTACACCTTC.

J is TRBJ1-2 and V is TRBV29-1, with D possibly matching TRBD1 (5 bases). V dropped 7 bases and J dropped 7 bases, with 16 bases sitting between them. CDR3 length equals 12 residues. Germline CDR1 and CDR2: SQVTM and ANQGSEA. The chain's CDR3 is CSGGPGVSGYTF. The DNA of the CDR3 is TGCAGCGGGGGACCGGGCGTGAGTGGCTACACCTTC.

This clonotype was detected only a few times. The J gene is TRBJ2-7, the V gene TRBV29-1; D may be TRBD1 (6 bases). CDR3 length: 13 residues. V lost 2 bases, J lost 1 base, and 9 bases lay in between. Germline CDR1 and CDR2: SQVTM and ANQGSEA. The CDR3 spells CSVERGGSYEQYF. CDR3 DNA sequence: TGCAGCGTTGAAAGAGGGGGTTCCTACGAGCAGTACTTC.